Listed below are T cell receptor beta chains from one sample, sequenced in a study of Graves' ophthalmopathy and Graves' hyperthyroidism. TCRdb called the multiplex PCR reads again in MiXCR, with one record for every CDR3 protein. Found here are some 520,000 distinct CDR3 sequences, around 15% of them singletons; the top ten hold 9.5% to 10%. The sample consisted of blood. These receptor sequences come from a woman aged 25 to 39 with Graves' ophthalmopathy. Each CDR3 is given with its conserved first and last residue. D genes are given only for firm matches. A clone size is listed for some rows: how often the clone was seen (once, few, many), or a class if it is expanded.

j_gene: TRBJ1-1; abundance: many; v_gene: TRBV15; d_gene: -; CDR3nt: TGTGCCACCAGCAGAGTCCGGGGGAGCGTCACTGAAGCTTTCTTT; CDR3aa: CATSRVRGSVTEAFF
j_gene: TRBJ2-2; abundance: -; v_gene: TRBV30; d_gene: -; CDR3nt: TGTGCCTGGAAAGGGGGTTCGGGAAACACCGGGGAGCTGTTTTTT; CDR3aa: CAWKGGSGNTGELFF
j_gene: TRBJ1-5; abundance: few; v_gene: TRBV27; d_gene: -; CDR3nt: TGTGCCAGCAGTCCGCAGTGGGGCCAGGAGCCCCAGCATTTT; CDR3aa: CASSPQWGQEPQHF
j_gene: TRBJ1-1; abundance: -; v_gene: TRBV5-1; d_gene: -; CDR3nt: TGCGCCAGCAGCGCGGTCAGGAACACTGATGCTTTCTTT; CDR3aa: CASSAVRNTDAFF
j_gene: TRBJ2-7; abundance: few; v_gene: TRBV20-1; d_gene: -; CDR3nt: TGCAGTGCTAGGGGGGACACGAGGGGGGACGAGCAGTACTTC; CDR3aa: CSARGDTRGDEQYF
j_gene: TRBJ2-5; abundance: many; v_gene: TRBV28; d_gene: TRBD1; CDR3nt: TGTGCCAGCAAACCGGGACAGGGAGGCCGAGAGACCCAGTACTTC; CDR3aa: CASKPGQGGRETQYF
j_gene: TRBJ1-2; abundance: many; v_gene: TRBV6-5; d_gene: -; CDR3nt: TGTGCCAGCAGTTACTCCTTTAGACTCGGCTACACCTTC; CDR3aa: CASSYSFRLGYTF
j_gene: TRBJ1-1; abundance: -; v_gene: TRBV6-2/TRBV6-3; d_gene: -; CDR3nt: TGTGCCAGCAGTCCCTGGAATTACGAAGCTTTCTTT; CDR3aa: CASSPWNYEAFF
j_gene: TRBJ2-2; abundance: many; v_gene: TRBV6-1; d_gene: TRBD2; CDR3nt: TGTGCCAGCAGTGAACTAGCGGGAGGGCCCGGGGAGCTGTTTTTT; CDR3aa: CASSELAGGPGELFF
j_gene: TRBJ1-5; abundance: -; v_gene: TRBV19; d_gene: -; CDR3nt: TGTGCCAGTAGACAGGATCAGCCCCAGCATTTT; CDR3aa: CASRQDQPQHF
j_gene: TRBJ2-2; abundance: -; v_gene: TRBV18; d_gene: -; CDR3nt: TGTGCCAGCTCACCAAAGCAAGGGGCGATCACCGGGGAGCTGTTTTTT; CDR3aa: CASSPKQGAITGELFF
j_gene: TRBJ1-1; abundance: -; v_gene: TRBV11-2; d_gene: -; CDR3nt: TGTGCCAGCAGCCCCCATCTCCGTGGGCTTGAAGCTTTCTTT; CDR3aa: CASSPHLRGLEAFF
j_gene: TRBJ2-7; abundance: many; v_gene: TRBV5-1; d_gene: -; CDR3nt: TGCGCCAGCAGCTTGTACAGTTCCTACGAGCAGTACTTC; CDR3aa: CASSLYSSYEQYF
j_gene: TRBJ1-5; abundance: many; v_gene: TRBV6-1; d_gene: -; CDR3nt: TGTGCCAGCAGTGACCTCGGGAATCAGCCCCAGCATTTT; CDR3aa: CASSDLGNQPQHF
j_gene: TRBJ1-1; abundance: many; v_gene: TRBV30; d_gene: -; CDR3nt: TGTGCCTGGAGTGATGTTGGCACTGAAGCTTTCTTT; CDR3aa: CAWSDVGTEAFF
j_gene: TRBJ2-7; abundance: -; v_gene: TRBV2; d_gene: -; CDR3nt: TGTGCCAGCAGAACACCGGGACGGAGCGAGCAGTACTTC; CDR3aa: CASRTPGRSEQYF
j_gene: TRBJ1-1; abundance: many; v_gene: TRBV12-3/TRBV12-4; d_gene: TRBD1; CDR3nt: TGTGCCAGCAGTTTAGGGACAGGGTTGGACACTGAAGCTTTCTTT; CDR3aa: CASSLGTGLDTEAFF
j_gene: TRBJ1-2; abundance: many; v_gene: TRBV6-1; d_gene: -; CDR3nt: TGTGCCAGCAGTGGAAAGACAAGCAACTATGGCTACACCTTC; CDR3aa: CASSGKTSNYGYTF
j_gene: TRBJ1-1; abundance: -; v_gene: TRBV12-5; d_gene: -; CDR3nt: TGTGCTAGTGGCCAAAGGGGGGAGGGCACTGAAGCTTTCTTT; CDR3aa: CASGQRGEGTEAFF
j_gene: TRBJ1-2; abundance: once; v_gene: TRBV20-1; d_gene: TRBD1; CDR3nt: TGCAGTGGTGTTGTGGGACAGTTAGATGGCTACACCTTC; CDR3aa: CSGVVGQLDGYTF
j_gene: TRBJ2-7; abundance: many; v_gene: TRBV5-1; d_gene: TRBD1; CDR3nt: TGCGCCAGCAGCTCCTCACAGGGGGTAGACAGGGAGCAGTACTTC; CDR3aa: CASSSSQGVDREQYF
j_gene: TRBJ2-5; abundance: few; v_gene: TRBV20-1; d_gene: TRBD2; CDR3nt: TGCAGTGCTAGAGACCCTGGGAGGGGTGGATCCCAAGAGACCCAGTACTTC; CDR3aa: CSARDPGRGGSQETQYF
j_gene: TRBJ2-7; abundance: many; v_gene: TRBV6-1; d_gene: TRBD2; CDR3nt: TGTGCCAGCAGTAGGGCTAGCGGGGGGCTCGAGCAGTACTTC; CDR3aa: CASSRASGGLEQYF
j_gene: TRBJ1-2; abundance: many; v_gene: TRBV11-2; d_gene: TRBD1; CDR3nt: TGTGCCAGCAGCTCACAGGGGGGGCTTGACGGCTACACCTTC; CDR3aa: CASSSQGGLDGYTF
j_gene: TRBJ1-1; abundance: many; v_gene: TRBV7-3; d_gene: -; CDR3nt: TGTGCCAGCAGCCCCAGTAGCGGGGTCACTGAAGCTTTCTTT; CDR3aa: CASSPSSGVTEAFF
j_gene: TRBJ1-2; abundance: -; v_gene: TRBV6-1; d_gene: TRBD1; CDR3nt: TGTGCCAGCAGGGTGGGGACAGGTCTTAACTATGGCTACACCTTC; CDR3aa: CASRVGTGLNYGYTF
j_gene: TRBJ1-6; abundance: -; v_gene: TRBV20-1; d_gene: -; CDR3nt: TGCAGTGCTAGAGATTCAATGACTAGCTCCTATAATTCACCCCTCCGCTTT; CDR3aa: CSARDSMTSSYNSPLRF
j_gene: TRBJ1-2; abundance: few; v_gene: TRBV3-1; d_gene: TRBD1; CDR3nt: TGTGCCACCAATACAGGGGGCTCCAACTATGGCTACACCTTC; CDR3aa: CATNTGGSNYGYTF
j_gene: TRBJ2-7; abundance: many; v_gene: TRBV30; d_gene: TRBD1; CDR3nt: TGTGCGAGGGGGCGCGGCTACGAGCAGTACTTC; CDR3aa: CARGRGYEQYF
j_gene: TRBJ2-7; abundance: many; v_gene: TRBV2; d_gene: -; CDR3nt: TGTGCCAGCAGTGAATCACAGACTCCGTCCTACGAGCAGTACTTC; CDR3aa: CASSESQTPSYEQYF
j_gene: TRBJ2-7; abundance: many; v_gene: TRBV18; d_gene: -; CDR3nt: TGTGCCAGCTCACCACCTACCAAATACGAGCAGTACTTC; CDR3aa: CASSPPTKYEQYF
j_gene: TRBJ1-5; abundance: many; v_gene: TRBV27; d_gene: -; CDR3nt: TGTGCCAGCCGAGACGATCAGACCAATCAGCCCCAGCATTTT; CDR3aa: CASRDDQTNQPQHF
j_gene: TRBJ2-7; abundance: many; v_gene: TRBV12-5; d_gene: -; CDR3nt: TGTGCTAGTGGTTCCGGACAGCCATCGGAGGAGCAGTACTTC; CDR3aa: CASGSGQPSEEQYF
j_gene: TRBJ1-2; abundance: many; v_gene: TRBV19; d_gene: -; CDR3nt: TGTGCCAGTAGTAGACAGGCTAGCTATGGCTACACCTTC; CDR3aa: CASSRQASYGYTF
j_gene: TRBJ1-2; abundance: -; v_gene: TRBV6-5; d_gene: -; CDR3nt: TGTGCCAGCAGTGCTCGAGGACAGATTTATGGCTACACCTTC; CDR3aa: CASSARGQIYGYTF
j_gene: TRBJ1-1; abundance: many; v_gene: TRBV7-3; d_gene: -; CDR3nt: TGTGCCAGCACGCCGGGGGCGCAGAACACTGAAGCTTTCTTT; CDR3aa: CASTPGAQNTEAFF
j_gene: TRBJ2-5; abundance: many; v_gene: TRBV29-1; d_gene: -; CDR3nt: TGCAGCGTTGTCGGACTATACCAAGAGACCCAGTACTTC; CDR3aa: CSVVGLYQETQYF
j_gene: TRBJ1-5; abundance: many; v_gene: TRBV6-1; d_gene: TRBD1; CDR3nt: TGTGCCAGCAGTGAGGGACAGGGGGGAATTGTGACCCAGCATTTT; CDR3aa: CASSEGQGGIVTQHF
j_gene: TRBJ2-2; abundance: many; v_gene: TRBV19; d_gene: TRBD1; CDR3nt: TGTGCCAGTTTGGGCAGGGGGCGCATCACCGGGGAGCTGTTTTTT; CDR3aa: CASLGRGRITGELFF
j_gene: TRBJ1-3; abundance: many; v_gene: TRBV28; d_gene: TRBD1; CDR3nt: TGTGCCAGCAGATCAGGGGGTCTTGGAAACACCATATATTTT; CDR3aa: CASRSGGLGNTIYF
j_gene: TRBJ1-1; abundance: many; v_gene: TRBV28; d_gene: -; CDR3nt: TGTGCCAGCAGCCCAGGGTCGGGGTTGAACACTGAAGCTTTCTTT; CDR3aa: CASSPGSGLNTEAFF
j_gene: TRBJ1-5; abundance: many; v_gene: TRBV18; d_gene: -; CDR3nt: TGTGCCAGCTCACCAATCGACAATCAGCCCCAGCATTTT; CDR3aa: CASSPIDNQPQHF
j_gene: TRBJ1-2; abundance: few; v_gene: TRBV18; d_gene: -; CDR3nt: TGTGCCAGCTCACCTACCACGGGAAGTACAGGGTACTATGGCTACACCTTC; CDR3aa: CASSPTTGSTGYYGYTF
j_gene: TRBJ2-5; abundance: -; v_gene: TRBV5-6; d_gene: -; CDR3nt: TGTGCCAGCAGCTTGGTACGGGGCCCAGAGACCCAGTACTTC; CDR3aa: CASSLVRGPETQYF
j_gene: TRBJ2-7; abundance: many; v_gene: TRBV27; d_gene: TRBD2; CDR3nt: TGTGCCAGCAGTCAGCGGGAGGAGGCACACGAGCAGTACTTC; CDR3aa: CASSQREEAHEQYF
j_gene: TRBJ1-2; abundance: -; v_gene: TRBV6-1; d_gene: TRBD1; CDR3nt: TGTGCCAGCAGTGAAGCCATGGACAGGCAAAGCTATGGCTACACCTTC; CDR3aa: CASSEAMDRQSYGYTF
j_gene: TRBJ2-2; abundance: many; v_gene: TRBV30; d_gene: TRBD1; CDR3nt: TGTGCCTCGCAAATACAGGGGGCGCGGACCGGGGAGCTGTTTTTT; CDR3aa: CASQIQGARTGELFF